This entry is about one T cell receptor beta chain. Its antigen is unknown. Base-call qualities are not available, and no considerably larger clone is one nucleotide away. The CDR3 goes from the cysteine to the phenylalanine over 15 residues. CDR3 DNA only is kept here, 45 bases in frame from base 1. According to the germline V gene, CDR1 reads SGHAT and CDR2 reads FQNNGV. Trimming removed 5 bases from V and 2 bases from J, leaving 15 bases between the germline ends. These data originate in a study of blood T cell repertoires in COVID-19 (dated by TCRdb to about 2020). In the study overall: The collaborator samples originated in the United States, Italy and Spain and spanned the acute and convalescent phases of COVID-19. The material from the prospective study consisted of cDNA or gDNA derived from T cells, B-cell-depleted T cells, or PBMCs. Subjects who had been exposed to COVID-19, were actively infected with it, or had recovered from it provided the deeply sampled blood TCRbeta repertoires that made up the dataset. The repertoires were released in a freely available public database meant as a resource for research on the immune response to SARS-CoV-2. The samples were drawn from two sources: the first 160 participants of the ongoing ImmuneRACE study, and over 950 subjects contributed by 6 global collaborators. Sample metadata almost always included a de-identified subject ID, COVID-19 status, age in years and sex. HLA class I and class II types, where available, came from metadata supplied by the sample provider rather than from assay-based typing.

The full study reports these points: Clinical and demographic metadata were provided uncurated, with the amount varying by source and participant.

The immunoSEQ Assay, a bias-controlled multiplex PCR, was used to amplify TCRbeta CDR3 regions from genomic DNA. Turning to the authors' computational methods: The number of nucleated cells in each sample was estimated from the amplification of reference gene primers within the assay. Sequence reads were collapsed and filtered to measure the absolute abundance of every unique TCRbeta CDR3 rearrangement. For each sample, productive Simpson clonality was calculated as the square root of Simpson's diversity index across productive rearrangements. The clones in this table, taken by TCRdb from immuneACCESS, are in-frame only. Not every clone is retained; where verified, under half of the shortfall comes from an unresolved V gene, and the cause of the rest is unknown. V, J and clone size are taken as reported in that table, and D and trimming were inferred from the DNA itself. In this sample the table shows some 150,000 clones, around 85% of which occur a single time. About 3.5% of the sample goes to the ten largest clones.

The collaborating institutions used their own protocols to collect whole blood in K2EDTA tubes. For TCRbeta analysis, collaborators shipped samples in one of three forms: frozen whole blood, isolated PBMCs, or DNA extracted from either of those sample types. Sequenced input: peripheral blood. The V and J segments used are TRBV11-2 and TRBJ1-1; matching of 5 bases hints at TRBD1 as the D gene. The sequence was collected from a man between 65 and 85 years old with acute or convalescent COVID-19. CDR3 region: CASSSLTGSNTEAFF. The bases are TGTGCCAGCAGCAGCCTTACAGGTAGTAACACTGAAGCTTTCTTT.